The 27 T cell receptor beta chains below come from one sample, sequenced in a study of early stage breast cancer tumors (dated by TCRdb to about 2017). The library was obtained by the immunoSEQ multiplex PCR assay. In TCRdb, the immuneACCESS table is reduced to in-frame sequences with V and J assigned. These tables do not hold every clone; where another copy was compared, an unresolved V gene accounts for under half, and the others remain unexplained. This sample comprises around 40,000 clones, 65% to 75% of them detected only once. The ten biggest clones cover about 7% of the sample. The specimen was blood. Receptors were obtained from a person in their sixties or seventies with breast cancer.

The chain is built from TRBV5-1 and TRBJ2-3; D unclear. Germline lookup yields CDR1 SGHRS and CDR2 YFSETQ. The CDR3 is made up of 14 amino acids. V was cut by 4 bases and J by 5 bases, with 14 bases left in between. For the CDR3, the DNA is TGCGCCAGCAGCCTGGGAAATTCTAAAGATACGCAGTATTTT. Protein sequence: CASSLGNSKDTQYF.

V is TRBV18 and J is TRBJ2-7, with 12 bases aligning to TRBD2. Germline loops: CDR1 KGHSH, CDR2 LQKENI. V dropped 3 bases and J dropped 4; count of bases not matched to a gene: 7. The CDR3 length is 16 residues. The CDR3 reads CASSPGLAGGEYEQYF. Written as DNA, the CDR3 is TGTGCCAGCTCACCGGGGCTAGCGGGAGGGGAGTACGAGCAGTACTTC.

The CDR3 loop is CASSVGAGGTQYF. The CDR3 DNA follows: TGTGCCAGCAGCGTAGGGGCGGGAGGTACGCAGTATTTT. V is TRBV9 and J is TRBJ2-3; 8 nucleotides line up with TRBD2. The germline V gene encodes CDR1 SGDLS and CDR2 YYNGEE. The V gene end was trimmed by 0 bases and the J gene end by 8 bases; junction bases not matched to a gene: 2. The CDR3 sequence is 13 residues long.

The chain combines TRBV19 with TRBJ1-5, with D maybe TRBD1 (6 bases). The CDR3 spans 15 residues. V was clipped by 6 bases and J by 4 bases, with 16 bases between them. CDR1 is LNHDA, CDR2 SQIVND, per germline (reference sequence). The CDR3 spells CASRNRVGGNQPQHF. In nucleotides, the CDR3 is TGTGCCAGTAGAAACAGGGTAGGGGGTAATCAGCCCCAGCATTTT.

The CDR3 is CASSLRASGGVDTQYF. DNA of the CDR3: TGTGCCAGCAGCCTACGGGCTAGCGGGGGTGTAGATACGCAGTATTTT. The chain couples TRBV7-3 to TRBJ2-3; TRBD2 matches at 10 bases. The CDR3 extends over 16 amino acids. With 5 bases clipped from V and 5 bases from J, the junction kept 10 bases outside the gene matches. The germline gives CDR1 SGHTA, CDR2 FQGTGA.

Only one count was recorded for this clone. The CDR3 protein is CASSPRGSDSNQPQHF. In nucleotides, the CDR3 is TGTGCCAGCTCACCACGGGGGAGTGATAGCAATCAGCCCCAGCATTTT. The chain carries TRBV18 and TRBJ1-5; D is possibly TRBD1 (5 bases). Germline V lookup: CDR1 KGHSH, CDR2 LQKENI. V was pared by 1 base and J by 0 bases, with 10 bases between. CDR3 length: 16 amino acids.

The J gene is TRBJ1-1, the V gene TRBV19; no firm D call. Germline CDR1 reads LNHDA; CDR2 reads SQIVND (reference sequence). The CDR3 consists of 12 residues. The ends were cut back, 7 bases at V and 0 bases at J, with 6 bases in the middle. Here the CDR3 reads CASKAVNTEAFF. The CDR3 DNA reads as TGTGCCAGTAAGGCGGTGAACACTGAAGCTTTCTTT.

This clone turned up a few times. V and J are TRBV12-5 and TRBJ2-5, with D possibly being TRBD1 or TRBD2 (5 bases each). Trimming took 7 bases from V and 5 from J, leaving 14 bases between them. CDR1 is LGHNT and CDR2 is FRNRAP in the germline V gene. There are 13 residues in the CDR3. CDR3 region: CASASGLLETQYF. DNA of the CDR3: TGTGCTAGTGCTTCGGGGCTTTTGGAGACCCAGTACTTC.

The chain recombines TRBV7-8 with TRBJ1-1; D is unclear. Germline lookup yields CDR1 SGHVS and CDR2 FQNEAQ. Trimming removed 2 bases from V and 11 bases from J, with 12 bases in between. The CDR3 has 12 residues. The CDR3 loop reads CASSLTLLEAFF. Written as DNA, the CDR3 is TGTGCCAGCAGCTTAACCCTCCTAGAGGCTTTCTTT.

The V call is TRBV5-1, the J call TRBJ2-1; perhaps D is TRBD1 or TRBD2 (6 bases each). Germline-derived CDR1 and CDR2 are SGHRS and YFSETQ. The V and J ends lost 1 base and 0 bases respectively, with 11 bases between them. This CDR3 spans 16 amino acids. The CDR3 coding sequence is TGCGCCAGCAGCTTGAATCCGGGGGCCTCCTACAATGAGCAGTTCTTC. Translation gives CASSLNPGASYNEQFF. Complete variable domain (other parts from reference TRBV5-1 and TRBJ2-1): KAGVTQTPRYLIKTRGQQVTLSCSPISGHRSVSWYQQTPGQGLQFLFEYFSETQRNKGNFPGRFSGRQFSNSRSEMNVSTLELGDSALYLCASSLNPGASYNEQFFGPGTRLTVL.

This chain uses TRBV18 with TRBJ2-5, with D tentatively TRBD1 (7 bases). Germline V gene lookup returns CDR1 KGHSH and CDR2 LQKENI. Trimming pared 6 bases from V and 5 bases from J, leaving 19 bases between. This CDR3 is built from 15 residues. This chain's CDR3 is CASSPGLPGGETQYF. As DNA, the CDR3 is TGTGCCAGCTCTCCGGGCCTCCCAGGGGGGGAGACCCAGTACTTC.

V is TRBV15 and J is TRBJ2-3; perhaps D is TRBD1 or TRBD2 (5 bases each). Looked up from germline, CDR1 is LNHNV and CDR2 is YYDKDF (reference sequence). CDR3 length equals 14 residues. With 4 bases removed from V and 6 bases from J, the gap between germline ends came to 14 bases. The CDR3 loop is CATSTLSGRDTQYF. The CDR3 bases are TGTGCCACCAGCACCCTTTCGGGGCGGGATACGCAGTATTTT.

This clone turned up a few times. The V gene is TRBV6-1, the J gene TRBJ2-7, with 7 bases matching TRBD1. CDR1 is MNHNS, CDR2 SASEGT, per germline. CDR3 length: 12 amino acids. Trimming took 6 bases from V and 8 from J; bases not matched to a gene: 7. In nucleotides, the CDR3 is TGTGCCAGCAGCCTCCGGGACAGCAAGCAGTACTTC. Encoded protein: CASSLRDSKQYF.

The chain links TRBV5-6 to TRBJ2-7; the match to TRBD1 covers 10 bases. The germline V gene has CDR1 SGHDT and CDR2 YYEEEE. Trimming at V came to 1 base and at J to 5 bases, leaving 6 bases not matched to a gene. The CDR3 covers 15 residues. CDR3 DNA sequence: TGTGCCAGCAGCTTGCGGGACAGGGGATGGGACGAGCAGTACTTC. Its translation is CASSLRDRGWDEQYF.

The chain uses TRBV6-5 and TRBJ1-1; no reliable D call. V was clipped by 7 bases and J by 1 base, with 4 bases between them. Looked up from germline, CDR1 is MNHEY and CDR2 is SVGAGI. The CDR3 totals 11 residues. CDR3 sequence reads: CASTQNTEAFF. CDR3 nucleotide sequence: TGTGCCAGCACCCAGAACACTGAAGCTTTCTTT.

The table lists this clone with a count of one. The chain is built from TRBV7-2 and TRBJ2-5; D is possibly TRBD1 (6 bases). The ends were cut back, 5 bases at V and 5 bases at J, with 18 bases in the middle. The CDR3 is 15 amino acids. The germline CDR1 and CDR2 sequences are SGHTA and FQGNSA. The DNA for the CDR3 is TGTGCCAGCAGCCCTGGGGGCAGGCCGGGGGAGACCCAGTACTTC. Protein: CASSPGGRPGETQYF.

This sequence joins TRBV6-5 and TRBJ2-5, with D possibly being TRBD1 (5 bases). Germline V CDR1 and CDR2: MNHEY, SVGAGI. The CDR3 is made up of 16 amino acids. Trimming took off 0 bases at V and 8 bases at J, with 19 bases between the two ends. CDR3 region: CASSYSFDRLAGTQYF. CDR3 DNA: TGTGCCAGCAGTTACTCGTTCGACAGACTGGCCGGCACCCAGTACTTC.

The CDR3 sequence is CASSLGGYYNEQFF. The DNA of the CDR3 is TGTGCCAGCAGCCTAGGTGGATACTACAATGAGCAGTTCTTC. The rearrangement links TRBV11-2 to TRBJ2-1; D gene unclear. V lost 5 bases and J lost 3, with 11 bases in between. CDR1 is SGHAT and CDR2 is FQNNGV in the germline V gene. There are 14 residues in the CDR3.

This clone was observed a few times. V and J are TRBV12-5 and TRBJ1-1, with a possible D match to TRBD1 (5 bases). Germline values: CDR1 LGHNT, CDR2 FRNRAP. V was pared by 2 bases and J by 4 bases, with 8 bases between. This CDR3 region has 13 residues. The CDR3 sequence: CASGLLGGTEAFF. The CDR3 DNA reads TGTGCTAGTGGTTTGCTCGGGGGCACTGAAGCTTTCTTT.

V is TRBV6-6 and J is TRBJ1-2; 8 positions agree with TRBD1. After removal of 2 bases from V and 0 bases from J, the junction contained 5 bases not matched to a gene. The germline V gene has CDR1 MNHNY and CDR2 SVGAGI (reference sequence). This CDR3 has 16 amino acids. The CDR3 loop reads CASSYSTGGSNYGYTF. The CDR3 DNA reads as TGTGCCAGCAGTTACAGTACAGGGGGGTCTAACTATGGCTACACCTTC.

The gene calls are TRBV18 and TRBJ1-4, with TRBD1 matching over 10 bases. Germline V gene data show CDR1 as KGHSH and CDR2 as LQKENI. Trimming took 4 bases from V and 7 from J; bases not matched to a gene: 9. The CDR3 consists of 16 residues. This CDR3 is CASSLSSGQGTEKLFF. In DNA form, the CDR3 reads TGTGCCAGCTCACTATCCTCGGGACAGGGGACTGAAAAACTGTTTTTT.

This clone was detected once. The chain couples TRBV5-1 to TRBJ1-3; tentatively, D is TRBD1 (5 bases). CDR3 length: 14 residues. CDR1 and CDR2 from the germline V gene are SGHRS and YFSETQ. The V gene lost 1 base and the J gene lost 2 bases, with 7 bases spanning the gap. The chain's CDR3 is CASSLSGPGNTIYF. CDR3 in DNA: TGCGCCAGCAGCTTGTCAGGGCCTGGAAACACCATATATTTT.

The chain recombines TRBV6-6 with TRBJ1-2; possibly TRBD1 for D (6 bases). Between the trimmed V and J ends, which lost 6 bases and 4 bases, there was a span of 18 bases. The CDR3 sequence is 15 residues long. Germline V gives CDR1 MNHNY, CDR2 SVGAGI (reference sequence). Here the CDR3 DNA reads TGTGCCAGCAGCCTTAATAGGGACACCACCTATGGCTACACCTTC. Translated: CASSLNRDTTYGYTF.

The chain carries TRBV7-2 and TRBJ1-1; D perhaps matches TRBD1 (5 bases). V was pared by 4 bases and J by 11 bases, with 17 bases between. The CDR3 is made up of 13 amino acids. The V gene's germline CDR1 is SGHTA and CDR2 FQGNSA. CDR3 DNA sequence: TGTGCCAGCAGCTCGGGACCTGGGGCCGAGGCTTTCTTT. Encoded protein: CASSSGPGAEAFF.

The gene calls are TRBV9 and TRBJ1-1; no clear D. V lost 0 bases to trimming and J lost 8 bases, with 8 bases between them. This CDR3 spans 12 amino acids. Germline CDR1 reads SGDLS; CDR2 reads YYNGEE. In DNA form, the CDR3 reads TGTGCCAGCAGCGTAGAGGGAGGGGAAGCTTTCTTT. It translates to CASSVEGGEAFF.

The CDR3 DNA reads TGTGCCAGTAGTACCTGGACAGGGCGCTCCGGGGAGCTGTTTTTT. Amino acids: CASSTWTGRSGELFF. The chain employs TRBV19 and TRBJ2-2, with 8 bases that match TRBD1. The V segment lost 4 bases and the J segment 6 bases; nucleotides outside the gene matches: 7. The germline V gene has CDR1 LNHDA and CDR2 SQIVND (reference sequence). This CDR3 contains 15 residues.

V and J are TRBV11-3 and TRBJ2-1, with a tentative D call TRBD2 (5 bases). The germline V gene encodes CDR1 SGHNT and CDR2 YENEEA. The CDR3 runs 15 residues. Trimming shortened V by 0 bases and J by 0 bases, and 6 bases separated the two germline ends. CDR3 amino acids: CASSLDRGSYNEQFF. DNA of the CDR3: TGTGCCAGCAGCTTAGATCGGGGCTCCTACAATGAGCAGTTCTTC.